This T cell receptor beta chain is drawn from a study of T cells in Graves' hyperthyroidism and ophthalmopathy (dated 2019 in TCRdb). Study-level background: Peripheral blood samples were taken at initial diagnosis, before any treatment was given. Thyroid tissue and blood T-cell repertoires from six Graves' hyperthyroidism patients were also compared in the study. The roughly 100 discovery patients were divided at random into training and test sets in a 7:3 ratio. After sampling, hyperthyroidism patients received methimazole starting at 30 mg daily, and ophthalmopathy patients received high-dose intravenous methylprednisolone. Prospective prediction of ophthalmopathy was tested in an independent validation cohort of fewer than 20 hyperthyroidism patients and around 16 patients who later progressed to ophthalmopathy. TCR Vbeta CDR3 sequencing of 135 peripheral blood samples (over 40 ophthalmopathy, approximately 80 hyperthyroidism and roughly 17 progressor patients) is reported in the paper. A discovery cohort of about 96 patients, roughly 43 with Graves' ophthalmopathy and approximately 57 with stable Graves' hyperthyroidism, was used to find distinguishing TCR V-J signatures. The study at large found these results: No statistical method was used to fix the sample size in advance, and group allocation was not hidden from the investigators. Most expanded thyroid clonotypes (frequency above 0.001) were also found in blood, which suggests that blood repertoires may mirror thyroid immune responses. A model built on a 13 V-J signature distinguished ophthalmopathy from stable hyperthyroidism, reaching 87.88% sensitivity and 81.08% specificity in cross-validation and 80%/75% in testing. During validation, the model predicted progression to ophthalmopathy a median of approximately 6 months ahead of onset, with 60% to 71% sensitivity and 72.22% specificity.

This clonotype was seen repeatedly, ten times or more. Its antigen remains unidentified. No much larger clone is present one base from it, and per-base qualities are unavailable. Amplification of TCR beta CDR3 regions was carried out from RNA transcripts. The first round of RT-PCR for the TCR CDR3 was performed with the HTBI primer set and the Qiagen OneStep RT-PCR kit. Libraries were constructed in a second round of multiplex PCR, after which size selection and purification were performed. The libraries were sequenced on an Illumina HiSeq2000 using paired-end 100 bp reads. Turning to the authors' computational methods: SOAPnuke was used to process the raw data, throwing out any read that contained adapters or uncalled bases, had a mean Phred below 15, or lacked an exact constant-primer or identifier match. COPE v1.2.5 was used to merge the high-quality paired reads, and each unique nucleotide sequence was defined as a clonotype. MiTCR v1.1 was used to align the clonotypes against IMGT TRBV, TRBD and TRBJ reference segments. Analysis was restricted to V-J combinations with a frequency above 0.0001, which covered about 99% of repertoires. A TCS score was defined as the ratio of F50 (clonal expansion) to E x V (chaos), with BLOSUM62-based TCRdist applied between CDR3 peptides within each V-J. Welch's t-statistics and random forest reduced roughly 500 V-J features to around 14, which were used in a naive Bayes classifier (R e1071). TCRdb itself trimmed the public reads at Q25 with fastp, ran MiXCR and retained productive beta chains. Under each unique CDR3 protein, matching rows form one entry showing the most common genes and DNA. The authors' filters were not applied to this entry. Here the sample has 280,000 or so distinct CDR3 sequences; around 15% occur a single time. The top ten clonotypes cover 30% of the sample.

Hyperthyroidism patients were newly diagnosed, with disease duration under 2 months, and aged 18 to 65 years. The study excluded patients with uncontrolled infections, other autoimmune diseases, pregnancy or lactation. Clinical symptoms, serum thyroxine and TRAb, thyroid ultrasound, and orbital computed tomography formed the basis for the diagnoses. For progressor patients, blood was drawn at the first diagnosis of hyperthyroidism, before any ophthalmopathy symptoms had appeared. PBMCs were separated from 7.5 to 10 ml of fresh peripheral blood using Ficoll-Paque density gradient centrifugation. Progressor patients were defined as those initially diagnosed with Graves' hyperthyroidism in whom ophthalmopathy developed during follow-up. Trizol reagent was used to extract total RNA, and RNA quality was then checked on an Agilent 2100 Bioanalyzer. The CDR3 covers 16 residues, taking in both the cysteine and the phenylalanine. The DNA shown is the 48-base CDR3, in frame from base 1. The germline V gene yields SGHRS for CDR1 and YFSETQ for CDR2. For this chain, trimming is 3 bases at the V end and 5 bases at the J end, and the number of junction bases without a gene match is 11.

The material sequenced was blood. The sequence joins TRBV5-1 to TRBJ2-5, and 9 junctional nucleotides match TRBD2. This receptor was taken from a woman aged 45-65 years with Graves' hyperthyroidism that later progressed to Graves' ophthalmopathy. The DNA sequence is as follows: TGCGCCAGCAGCTCCCTCGGGGTAGCGGGAGTGGAGACCCAGTACTTC. It encodes CASSSLGVAGVETQYF.